The 18 T cell receptor beta chains below all came from one sample that was sequenced in a study of vaccination and CD4 T cells after COVID-19. Sequencing of the DNA from cultured CD4+ T cells was carried out with the Oncomine TCR Beta short-read assay. TCRdb processed the PCR reads anew with MiXCR; each CDR3 protein has one entry. The sample lists over 15,000 distinct CDR3 sequences; roughly 73% were seen once. Documented treatment: roughly 10-day PBMC culture with coronavirus spike peptide pools or control peptides (ViraFEST assay). For these receptors, no antigen is known. The sequencing sample was made of CD4+ T cells from blood, cultured in vitro. These receptors originate from a human donor who had recovered from COVID-19.

Here the CDR3 DNA reads TGTGCCAGCAGTTACTCGTACAGTCGCAATCAGCCCCAGCATTTT. The encoded protein is CASSYSYSRNQPQHF. V usage is TRBV6-5 and J usage is TRBJ1-5; D not resolved. There are 15 residues in the CDR3. The ends were cut back, 0 bases at V and 2 bases at J, with 8 bases in the middle. Germline V lookup: CDR1 MNHEY, CDR2 SVGAGI.

V and J are TRBV20-1 and TRBJ1-4; D not resolved. Germline CDR1 is DFQATT and CDR2 is SNEGSKA (reference sequence). Trimming stripped 1 base from V and 8 bases from J, with 17 bases between. CDR3 length: 15 amino acids. CDR3 nucleotide sequence: TGCAGTGCTAGAGTAATAGGGCCGGGCGAGGAAAAACTGTTTTTT. Encoded protein: CSARVIGPGEEKLFF.

This clonotype was counted a single time. The chain recombines TRBV28 with TRBJ2-1, with 7 bases aligning to TRBD2. The CDR3 has 12 amino acids. The V gene's germline CDR1 is MDHEN and CDR2 SYDVKM. The CDR3, as DNA: TGTGTGTCTGGGGCGGGAGATCGTGAGCAGTTCTTC. Its protein product is CVSGAGDREQFF.

The chain joins TRBV24-1 to TRBJ2-3; 13 nucleotides agree with TRBD2. V was clipped by 9 bases and J by 8 bases; unmatched bases: 4. The CDR3 spans 13 residues. In germline, CDR1 is KGHDR, CDR2 SFDVKD. The CDR3 DNA reads as TGTGCCACCGGACTAGCGGGAGTCAGTACGCAGTATTTT. Translated, it gives CATGLAGVSTQYF.

The V and J genes are TRBV20-1 and TRBJ2-7; 10 bases line up with TRBD2. This CDR3 has 15 amino acids. Trimming removed 6 bases from V and 4 bases from J; junction bases left unmatched: 12. CDR1 is DFQATT and CDR2 is SNEGSKA in the germline V gene (reference sequence). In nucleotides, the CDR3 is TGCAGTGCAGTAGCGGGAGGTCAGGATTATTACGAGCAGTACTTC. Its translation: CSAVAGGQDYYEQYF.

The chain is built from TRBV20-1 and TRBJ1-2, with D tentatively TRBD1 (6 bases). The CDR3 contains 14 residues. Trimming removed 0 bases at V and 5 bases at J, with 13 bases between. Germline lookup yields CDR1 DFQATT and CDR2 SNEGSKA (reference sequence). This CDR3 is CSAREARTAYGYTF. CDR3 coding DNA: TGCAGTGCTAGAGAGGCGAGGACAGCTTATGGCTACACCTTC.

In this sample, this clonotype is medium-sized. V usage is TRBV20-1 and J usage is TRBJ2-7; TRBD2 aligns across 12 bases. The CDR3 has 16 residues. The junction had 7 bases not matched to a gene; V was cut back by 3 bases and J by 1 base. Germline V gene lookup returns CDR1 DFQATT and CDR2 SNEGSKA (reference sequence). CDR3 residues: CSARPRGTSGSYEQYF. Written as DNA, the CDR3 is TGCAGTGCTAGGCCCAGAGGGACTAGCGGGTCCTACGAGCAGTACTTC.

The V gene is TRBV28, the J gene TRBJ2-7; possible D gene TRBD1, 5 bases. V was pared by 1 base and J by 0 bases, with 13 bases between. Germline loops: CDR1 MDHEN, CDR2 SYDVKM. The CDR3 contains 16 residues. The CDR3 loop is CASSLSDSYLSYEQYF. CDR3 DNA: TGTGCCAGCAGTTTATCCGACAGTTACCTCTCCTACGAGCAGTACTTC.

The chain couples TRBV24-1 to TRBJ2-5; 10 nucleotides line up with TRBD1. Germline CDR1 KGHDR, CDR2 SFDVKD. V lost 1 base to trimming and J lost 2 bases; unmatched junction nucleotides: 3. The CDR3 has 16 residues. CDR3 sequence (DNA): TGTGCCACCAGTGATTTCAGGGACAGGGGACAAGAGACCCAGTACTTC. Its protein is CATSDFRDRGQETQYF.

CDR3 protein: CASSYPGTARGGYTF. Written as DNA, the CDR3 is TGTGCCAGCAGTTACCCTGGGACAGCCCGAGGGGGCTACACCTTC. The V call is TRBV6-2 or TRBV6-3, the J call TRBJ1-2; 7 nucleotides match TRBD1. Trimming took 2 bases from V and 8 from J; bases not matched to a gene: 11. Germline CDR1 reads MNHEY; CDR2 reads SVGEGT. This CDR3 comprises 15 residues.

The chain is built from TRBV27 and TRBJ1-5; D is possibly TRBD1 (5 bases). V gave up 3 bases and J gave up 4 bases, with 13 bases separating them. Germline lookup yields CDR1 MNHEY and CDR2 SMNVEV (reference sequence). This CDR3 region has 15 residues. The CDR3 nucleotides read TGTGCCAGCAGTTTCACATCCGCAGGGAATCAGCCCCAGCATTTT. Protein product: CASSFTSAGNQPQHF.

V and J are TRBV7-2 and TRBJ1-1, with 12 nucleotides matching TRBD1. Germline V lookup: CDR1 SGHTA, CDR2 FQGNSA. Losses at the gene ends were 5 bases for V and 12 bases for J; bases not matched to a gene: 7. The CDR3 length is 13 residues. CDR3 protein: CASSPGTGGWPFF. The CDR3 region has the DNA TGTGCCAGCAGCCCTGGGACAGGGGGCTGGCCTTTCTTT.

The J gene is TRBJ1-5, the V gene TRBV19; TRBD1 matches at 9 bases. The germline V gene has CDR1 LNHDA and CDR2 SQIVND (reference sequence). The CDR3 extends over 16 amino acids. V shed 3 bases and J 7 bases; nucleotides not matched to a gene: 10. This CDR3 is CASSIVPTGGRQPQHF. CDR3 DNA sequence: TGTGCCAGTAGTATCGTCCCGACAGGGGGGAGGCAGCCCCAGCATTTT.

The sample holds one count of this clonotype. The chain recombines TRBV4-3 with TRBJ2-3; TRBD1 matches at 8 bases. The CDR3 sequence is 18 residues long. CDR1 and CDR2 from the germline V gene are LGHNA and YSLEER. The V and J ends lost 3 bases and 3 bases, in that order; junction bases with no gene match: 14. CDR3 amino acids: CASSHQSRRTGSTDTQYF. The CDR3 DNA is TGCGCCAGCAGCCACCAAAGTCGTCGGACAGGGAGTACAGATACGCAGTATTTT.

V gene TRBV27 combines with J gene TRBJ1-3, with no clear D. Germline CDR1 and CDR2: MNHEY and SMNVEV (reference sequence). V was clipped by 2 bases and J by 2 bases, with 7 bases between them. The CDR3 is made up of 14 amino acids. The CDR3 loop is CASSLLGTGNTIYF. DNA for the CDR3: TGTGCCAGCAGTTTACTCGGGACTGGAAACACCATATATTTT.

V usage is TRBV19 and J usage is TRBJ2-3; 7 positions agree with TRBD1. J gave up 0 bases and V 4 bases, and 7 bases lay outside the gene matches. CDR1 is LNHDA and CDR2 is SQIVND in the germline V gene (reference sequence). The CDR3 is made up of 16 amino acids. The CDR3 nucleotides are TGTGCCAGTAGTAATAGGGGACAGCAAAGCACAGATACGCAGTATTTT. It codes for CASSNRGQQSTDTQYF.

The table lists this clonotype with a few counts. This chain links TRBV6-1 with TRBJ2-5; D is unresolved. CDR1 and CDR2 from the germline V gene are MNHNS and SASEGT. The CDR3 is made up of 12 amino acids. Trimming removed 5 bases at V and 5 bases at J, with 9 bases between. The CDR3 loop reads CASSRARETQYF. The CDR3 bases are TGTGCCAGCAGTAGGGCGAGGGAGACCCAGTACTTC.

The sample holds one count of this clonotype. J is TRBJ1-4 and V is TRBV2; 7 nucleotides align to TRBD1. Germline CDR1 reads SNHLY; CDR2 reads FYNNEI. V shed 4 bases and J 9 bases; nucleotides not matched to a gene: 5. This CDR3 is 13 amino acids long. CDR3 protein: CASSGQGVQKLFF. For the CDR3, the DNA is TGTGCCAGCAGTGGGCAGGGGGTACAAAAACTGTTTTTT.